The 9 T cell receptor beta chains below were found in one sample sequenced in a study of T cell repertoires in aging, cancer and after chemotherapy. Rearranged V-D-J TRB sequences were amplified with a mixed TRB-A/B primer pool. A single record per CDR3 protein comes from TCRdb applying MiXCR to the multiplex PCR reads. The sample contains about 5,800 distinct CDR3 sequences, around 24% of which appear only once. The template was genomic DNA from peripheral blood, not RNA. Specimen: blood. The receptor set was obtained from a human donor with a blood cancer.

This clonotype was observed a few times. This chain joins TRBV7-9 and TRBJ1-4; the match to TRBD1 covers 8 bases. Germline V gene data show CDR1 as SEHNR and CDR2 as FQNEAQ (reference sequence). This CDR3 is 15 amino acids long. V trimming: 1 base; J trimming: 8 bases; junction bases outside the gene matches: 6. CDR3 protein: CASSLGQGAREKLFF. In nucleotides, the CDR3 is TGTGCCAGCAGCTTAGGGCAGGGGGCGCGGGAAAAACTGTTTTTT.

This clonotype is medium-sized (0.01 to 0.1%) within its sample. V usage is TRBV19 and J usage is TRBJ1-2; no definite D call. Germline CDR1 reads LNHDA; CDR2 reads SQIVND (reference sequence). V shed 11 bases and J shed 4 bases, with 8 bases lying between them. The CDR3 is 10 residues long. In DNA form, the CDR3 reads TGTGCCTCCTCCCTCTATGGCTACACCTTC. Translated: CASSLYGYTF.

Of note for this clonotype: A much larger clone lies one base from this, so it may be a read error. This chain joins TRBV15 and TRBJ1-5, with D possibly matching TRBD1 (5 bases). Germline V gene data show CDR1 as LNHNV and CDR2 as YYDKDF (reference sequence). The CDR3 loop spans 14 amino acids. Trimming removed 6 bases at V and 11 bases at J, with 20 bases between. The DNA of the CDR3 is TGTGCCACCAGTGTTTGGGGGTTGGCGGAGACCCAGCATTTT. It yields the protein CATSVWGLAETQHF.

The gene calls are TRBV5-4 and TRBJ2-1; 10 positions agree with TRBD2. The germline gives CDR1 SGHNT, CDR2 YYREEE (reference sequence). After removal of 0 bases from V and 7 bases from J, the junction contained 7 bases not matched to a gene. The CDR3 is made up of 16 amino acids. The CDR3 spells CASSLEGTSEGNEQFF. CDR3 nucleotide sequence: TGTGCCAGCAGCTTGGAGGGGACTAGCGAAGGGAATGAGCAGTTCTTC.

This clonotype rates as medium-sized. The CDR3 DNA reads TGTGCCAGCACTCCTTGGGGAGGTGGTGGAGAGACCCAGTACTTC. Its protein is CASTPWGGGGETQYF. This chain uses TRBV27 with TRBJ2-5, with D perhaps TRBD2 (6 bases). V was shortened by 7 bases and J by 4 bases, with 19 bases between the two germline ends. CDR1 is MNHEY, CDR2 SMNVEV, per germline (reference sequence). This CDR3 comprises 15 residues.

This clonotype was seen only a few times. This chain joins TRBV6-1 and TRBJ2-1; TRBD2 aligns across 14 bases. The CDR3 is 16 amino acids. The junction had 10 bases not matched to a gene; V was cut back by 7 bases and J by 8 bases. Germline V gene sequence: CDR1 MNHNS, CDR2 SASEGT. The CDR3 DNA is TGTGCCAGCACGCGAGGGACTAGCGGGAGTGGAGATGAGCAGTTCTTC. Translated: CASTRGTSGSGDEQFF.

The chain carries TRBV2 and TRBJ1-2; the D gene is possibly TRBD1 (5 bases). Trimming left V 8 bases short and J 7 bases short, with 17 bases between. CDR3 size: 13 residues. Looked up from germline, CDR1 is SNHLY and CDR2 is FYNNEI. The CDR3 reads CASERGRVGGYTF. The CDR3 DNA reads as TGTGCCAGCGAGAGAGGCAGGGTCGGTGGCTACACCTTC.

The chain carries TRBV12-3 or TRBV12-4 and TRBJ2-1; D gene ambiguous. V lost 5 bases and J 2 bases, leaving 10 bases between the germline ends. The CDR3 runs 14 residues. This chain's CDR3 is CASSLMRTYNEQFF. The CDR3 DNA follows: TGTGCCAGCAGTCTAATGCGAACCTACAATGAGCAGTTCTTC.

This clonotype was seen only a few times. The rearrangement links TRBV2 to TRBJ2-3, with a possible D match to TRBD2 (6 bases). The CDR3 is 14 amino acids. Germline loops: CDR1 SNHLY, CDR2 FYNNEI. Trimming shortened V by 1 base and J by 4 bases, and 9 bases separated the two germline ends. CDR3 nucleotides: TGTGCCAGCAGTGAAGGACTAGTCCCAGATACGCAGTATTTT. It yields the protein CASSEGLVPDTQYF.